These 32 T cell receptor beta chains were sequenced from one sample in a study of blood T cell repertoires in COVID-19. Measured with immunoSEQ multiplex PCR; TCRdb has only the in-frame clones, and not every one. The table has 40,000 or so clones, 70% to 85% seen once. Sequenced sample: peripheral blood. These receptors originate from a human donor in a cohort sampled during active COVID-19.

The rearrangement links TRBV28 to TRBJ2-2; 8 bases fit TRBD2. V was clipped by 2 bases and J by 0 bases; unmatched bases: 8. Germline CDR1 and CDR2: MDHEN and SYDVKM. The CDR3 length is 18 residues. Here the CDR3 reads CASSLAGLAGPNTGELFF. The CDR3 DNA is TGTGCCAGCAGTTTAGCGGGGTTAGCGGGACCGAACACCGGGGAGCTGTTTTTT.

This chain joins TRBV18 and TRBJ1-3, with D possibly being TRBD1 (5 bases). The CDR3 consists of 15 residues. Germline V lookup: CDR1 KGHSH, CDR2 LQKENI. V was trimmed by 6 bases and J by 8 bases, leaving 20 bases between them. Here the CDR3 reads CASSLMAQGGDTIYF. The CDR3 region has the DNA TGTGCCAGCTCTCTCATGGCCCAGGGAGGAGACACCATATATTTT. Drawing the rest from reference TRBV18 and TRBJ1-3, the complete variable domain is NAGVMQNPRHLVRRRGQEARLRCSPMKGHSHVYWYRQLPEEGLKFMVYLQKENIIDESGMPKERFSAEFPKEGPSILRIQQVVRGDSAAYFCASSLMAQGGDTIYFGEGSWLTVV.

The J gene is TRBJ2-5, the V gene TRBV18, with D possibly being TRBD1 (6 bases). The CDR3 loop spans 14 amino acids. CDR1 is KGHSH, CDR2 LQKENI, per germline. Trimming pared 3 bases from V and 5 bases from J, leaving 13 bases between. CDR3 residues: CASSPAQGRETQYF. The CDR3 bases are TGTGCCAGCTCACCTGCACAGGGACGGGAGACCCAGTACTTC.

Points on this clone: The sample carries other DNA sequences with the same CDR3. The chain couples TRBV6-5 to TRBJ1-5; 7 bases fit TRBD1. V dropped 5 bases and J dropped 0; count of bases not matched to a gene: 4. The CDR3 totals 15 residues. Germline assignment: CDR1 MNHEY and CDR2 SVGAGI. The CDR3 nucleotides are TGTGCCAGCAGTCTACAGGGGAATAGCAATCAGCCCCAGCATTTT. It yields the protein CASSLQGNSNQPQHF.

V usage is TRBV18 and J usage is TRBJ2-7, with TRBD1 identical over 8 bases. V was pared by 4 bases and J by 2 bases, with 7 bases of the junction left unmatched. This CDR3 spans 15 amino acids. CDR1 and CDR2 (germline): KGHSH, LQKENI. The CDR3 loop reads CASSLGQGSTYEQYF. The DNA for the CDR3 is TGTGCCAGCTCACTTGGACAGGGAAGCACCTACGAGCAGTACTTC.

This chain joins TRBV5-1 and TRBJ2-5, with TRBD2 identical over 11 bases. Germline V CDR1 and CDR2: SGHRS, YFSETQ. Losses at the gene ends were 3 bases for V and 3 bases for J; bases not matched to a gene: 4. This CDR3 is 15 amino acids long. The CDR3 reads CASSWGLAEKETQYF. CDR3 sequence (DNA): TGCGCCAGCAGCTGGGGACTAGCGGAGAAAGAGACCCAGTACTTC.

The chain is built from TRBV7-6 and TRBJ2-2, with 12 positions matching TRBD2. Germline V gene data show CDR1 as SGHVS and CDR2 as FNYEAQ. The CDR3 loop spans 18 amino acids. J lost 2 bases, V lost 3 bases, and 7 bases had no gene match. CDR3 nucleotides: TGTGCCAGCAGCTTCCCGACTAGCGGGGGAGACAACACCGGGGAGCTGTTTTTT. Encoded protein: CASSFPTSGGDNTGELFF. The entire variable domain, with the rest obtained from reference TRBV7-6 and TRBJ2-2, is as follows: GAGVSQSPRYKVTKRGQDVALRCDPISGHVSLYWYRQALGQGPEFLTYFNYEAQQDKSGLPNDRFSAERPEGSISTLTIQRTEQRDSAMYRCASSFPTSGGDNTGELFFGEGSRLTVL.

This sequence joins TRBV7-2 and TRBJ2-4; TRBD2 is a possible D gene (6 bases). This CDR3 has 13 residues. The V and J ends lost 6 bases and 1 base respectively, with 7 bases between them. The germline V gene encodes CDR1 SGHTA and CDR2 FQGNSA. CDR3 bases: TGTGCCAGCAGTGGGGGGGCCAAAAACATTCAGTACTTC. Its translation is CASSGGAKNIQYF.

V gene TRBV2 combines with J gene TRBJ2-7; possible D gene TRBD1, 5 bases. V was cut by 9 bases and J by 0 bases, with 12 bases left in between. CDR1 SNHLY and CDR2 FYNNEI come from the germline V gene. This CDR3 comprises 13 residues. CDR3 loop: CASKRGPSYEQYF. The CDR3 coding sequence is TGTGCCAGTAAAAGGGGTCCCTCCTACGAGCAGTACTTC. Full variable domain (rest looked up from reference TRBV2 and TRBJ2-7): EPEVTQTPSHQVTQMGQEVILRCVPISNHLYFYWYRQILGQKVEFLVSFYNNEISEKSEIFDDQFSVERPDGSNFTLKIRSTKLEDSAMYFCASKRGPSYEQYFGPGTRLTVT.

CDR3 in DNA: TGTGCCAGCAGCGTAGAGGGGGGAAACACCATATATTTT. The encoded protein is CASSVEGGNTIYF. V and J are TRBV9 and TRBJ1-3; D possibly corresponds to TRBD1 (5 bases). This CDR3 is built from 13 residues. Trimming stripped 0 bases from V and 4 bases from J, with 5 bases between. Germline assignment: CDR1 SGDLS and CDR2 YYNGEE.

As DNA, the CDR3 is TGTGCCAGCAGGGAGGGGACAGTTGAAGCTTTCTTT. This encodes CASREGTVEAFF. The V gene is TRBV2, the J gene TRBJ1-1; TRBD1 matches 7 bases. Germline V gene lookup returns CDR1 SNHLY and CDR2 FYNNEI. This CDR3 is built from 12 residues. V trimming: 6 bases; J trimming: 7 bases; junction bases outside the gene matches: 5.

This rearrangement joins TRBV5-1 to TRBJ2-7; 7 nucleotides line up with TRBD1. The CDR3 covers 15 residues. V was clipped by 4 bases and J by 0 bases; unmatched bases: 7. Germline V gene data show CDR1 as SGHRS and CDR2 as YFSETQ. This chain's CDR3 is CASSKGQTSSYEQYF. Here the CDR3 DNA reads TGCGCCAGCAGCAAGGGACAGACCAGCTCCTACGAGCAGTACTTC.

V gene TRBV11-1 combines with J gene TRBJ2-3, with TRBD2 identical over 9 bases. The V segment lost 0 bases and the J segment 6 bases; nucleotides outside the gene matches: 4. CDR1 SGHAT and CDR2 FQDESV come from the germline V gene (reference sequence). CDR3 size: 15 residues. The CDR3 loop is CASSLAIAGADTQYF. The CDR3 DNA reads as TGTGCCAGCAGCTTAGCGATAGCGGGGGCGGATACGCAGTATTTT.

The V and J genes are TRBV4-1 and TRBJ2-1; 13 bases align to TRBD2. V shed 0 bases, J shed 13 bases, and the junction held 6 bases outside the gene matches. The CDR3 contains 15 residues. Germline-derived CDR1 and CDR2 are MGHRA and YSYEKL. In DNA form, the CDR3 reads TGCGCCAGCAGCCAAGATCAACTAGCGGGGGGGAAACAGTTCTTC. It codes for CASSQDQLAGGKQFF.

This chain joins TRBV2 and TRBJ2-5; TRBD2 is a possible D gene (7 bases). V lost 6 bases, J lost 4 bases, and 12 bases lay in between. The CDR3 runs 13 residues. Germline CDR1 SNHLY, CDR2 FYNNEI. The CDR3 region is CASSGGGGETQYF. The CDR3 region has the DNA TGTGCCAGCAGCGGGGGAGGGGGAGAGACCCAGTACTTC. Filled out from reference TRBV2 and TRBJ2-5, the complete variable domain reads EPEVTQTPSHQVTQMGQEVILRCVPISNHLYFYWYRQILGQKVEFLVSFYNNEISEKSEIFDDQFSVERPDGSNFTLKIRSTKLEDSAMYFCASSGGGGETQYFGPGTRLLVL.

The chain has TRBV7-9 and TRBJ1-5, with unresolved D. The CDR3 length is 13 residues. Germline V CDR1 and CDR2: SEHNR, FQNEAQ (reference sequence). V was shortened by 3 bases and J by 3 bases, with 6 bases between the two germline ends. DNA for the CDR3: TGTGCCAGCAGCTTTTCAGACAATCAGCCCCAGCATTTT. It is translated as CASSFSDNQPQHF.

The gene calls are TRBV19 and TRBJ2-3; D is uncertain. The germline gives CDR1 LNHDA, CDR2 SQIVND (reference sequence). V dropped 3 bases and J dropped 8 bases, with 18 bases sitting between them. The CDR3 consists of 15 residues. The chain's CDR3 is CASSIVGLQKPTQYF. CDR3 bases: TGTGCCAGTAGTATCGTCGGCTTACAGAAGCCTACGCAGTATTTT.

This clone occurred once. In DNA form, the CDR3 reads TGTGCCAGCTCACCACCGCTAGGCAACTATAATTCACCCCTCCACTTT. This gives the protein CASSPPLGNYNSPLHF. The V gene is TRBV18, the J gene TRBJ1-6; the D is unclear. Trimming stripped 0 bases from V and 3 bases from J, with 9 bases between. The CDR3 length is 16 residues. Germline loops: CDR1 KGHSH, CDR2 LQKENI. The whole variable domain, remainder taken from reference TRBV18 and TRBJ1-6, is NAGVMQNPRHLVRRRGQEARLRCSPMKGHSHVYWYRQLPEEGLKFMVYLQKENIIDESGMPKERFSAEFPKEGPSILRIQQVVRGDSAAYFCASSPPLGNYNSPLHFGNGTRLTVT.

The chain uses TRBV5-6 and TRBJ2-5; TRBD2 matches 11 bases. Germline V gene sequence: CDR1 SGHDT, CDR2 YYEEEE. Trimming took 4 bases from V and 4 from J; bases not matched to a gene: 6. This CDR3 region has 15 residues. The CDR3 nucleotides are TGTGCCAGCAGCACACTAGCGGGGGACCCAGAGACCCAGTACTTC. Its protein product is CASSTLAGDPETQYF.

The chain uses TRBV7-9 and TRBJ1-2; maybe TRBD1 (5 bases). The V end lost 1 base, the J end lost 1 base, and 19 bases lay between the germline ends. CDR3 length: 18 residues. Germline V gene lookup returns CDR1 SEHNR and CDR2 FQNEAQ (reference sequence). The CDR3 spells CASSLGGAGTLVNYGYTF. CDR3 DNA: TGTGCCAGCAGCTTAGGAGGGGCAGGGACTCTCGTTAACTATGGCTACACCTTC.

The chain carries TRBV28 and TRBJ2-1, with D unclear. The CDR3 is 15 amino acids. Trimming stripped 5 bases from V and 0 bases from J, with 11 bases between. Germline values: CDR1 MDHEN, CDR2 SYDVKM. CDR3 loop: CASSQTESSYNEQFF. In nucleotides, the CDR3 is TGTGCCAGCAGTCAGACTGAGAGCTCCTACAATGAGCAGTTCTTC.

The chain links TRBV12-2 to TRBJ2-2; TRBD1 was called by the table and not checked on the DNA. TRBV12-2 is a recognized pseudogene. This CDR3 comprises 18 residues. CDR3 residues: CASRLGLGQLKTTGELFF. The CDR3 bases are TGTGCAAGTCGCTTAGGGTTGGGACAGTTGAAAACCACCGGGGAGCTGTTTTTT.

This chain joins TRBV9 and TRBJ2-3; the match to TRBD2 covers 8 bases. Trimming cost V 4 bases and J 5 bases; bases outside gene matches: 15. The CDR3 is 17 residues long. Germline CDR1 reads SGDLS; CDR2 reads YYNGEE. This CDR3 is CASSSRRGGPERDTQYF. DNA for the CDR3: TGTGCCAGCAGCTCTCGTCGGGGGGGGCCGGAGCGAGATACGCAGTATTTT.

This clone was seen a single time. The rearrangement links TRBV5-6 to TRBJ2-7, with D unclear. V was shortened by 3 bases and J by 7 bases, with 23 bases between the two germline ends. The CDR3 length is 16 residues. Germline V lookup: CDR1 SGHDT, CDR2 YYEEEE. The CDR3: CASSSPVTFESGEQYF. CDR3 bases: TGTGCCAGCAGCTCACCCGTGACGTTCGAATCAGGAGAGCAGTACTTC.

The chain carries TRBV27 and TRBJ2-5; D might be TRBD1 (6 bases). Trimming took 6 bases from V and 3 from J, leaving 14 bases between them. Germline-derived CDR1 and CDR2 are MNHEY and SMNVEV (reference sequence). The CDR3 has 14 amino acids. The CDR3 region is CASSPRYREETQYF. The DNA of the CDR3 is TGTGCCAGCAGCCCCAGATACAGGGAAGAGACCCAGTACTTC.

CDR3 in DNA: TGTGCCAGCAGCCGCCCCGGACAGGCTAGCAATCAGCCCCAGCATTTT. Its protein product is CASSRPGQASNQPQHF. This chain connects TRBV7-9 to TRBJ1-5; 7 bases align to TRBD1. The CDR3 runs 16 residues. The V segment lost 5 bases and the J segment 0 bases; nucleotides outside the gene matches: 7. Germline V gene lookup returns CDR1 SEHNR and CDR2 FQNEAQ (reference sequence). Variable domain in full (rest from reference TRBV7-9 and TRBJ1-5): DTGVSQNPRHKITKRGQNVTFRCDPISEHNRLYWYRQTLGQGPEFLTYFQNEAQLEKSRLLSDRFSAERPKGSFSTLEIQRTEQGDSAMYLCASSRPGQASNQPQHFGDGTRLSIL.

The CDR3, as DNA: TGCGCCAGCAGCCAACCCCGGGGCAGGGGAGCCGGGGAGCTGTTTTTT. Translation gives CASSQPRGRGAGELFF. The J gene is TRBJ2-2, the V gene TRBV4-3; possible D gene TRBD1, 6 bases. Germline CDR1 and CDR2: LGHNA and YSLEER. CDR3 length: 16 residues. V shed 2 bases and J shed 6 bases, with 16 bases lying between them.

The gene calls are TRBV19 and TRBJ1-3; D is uncertain. Trimming removed 3 bases from V and 0 bases from J, with 15 bases in between. Per the germline V gene, CDR1 is LNHDA and CDR2 is SQIVND (reference sequence). The CDR3 runs to 17 residues. This CDR3 is CASSITTAGPSGNTIYF. CDR3 sequence (DNA): TGTGCCAGTAGTATCACAACGGCGGGCCCCTCTGGAAACACCATATATTTT.

CDR3 residues: CASSSPRRVGNEQYF. CDR3 bases: TGTGCCAGCAGTTCCCCCCGGAGGGTTGGGAACGAGCAGTACTTC. The chain has TRBV28 and TRBJ2-7; tentative D call: TRBD2 (6 bases). The V gene lost 4 bases and the J gene lost 5 bases, with 18 bases spanning the gap. In germline, CDR1 is MDHEN, CDR2 SYDVKM. The CDR3 loop spans 15 amino acids. Full variable domain (outside the CDR3, taken from reference TRBV28 and TRBJ2-7): DVKVTQSSRYLVKRTGEKVFLECVQDMDHENMFWYRQDPGLGLRLIYFSYDVKMKEKGDIPEGYSVSREKKERFSLILESASTNQTSMYLCASSSPRRVGNEQYFGPGTRLTVT.

The rearrangement uses TRBV11-2 and TRBJ2-7; possible D gene TRBD1, 5 bases. CDR3 length equals 13 residues. The germline V and J ends were trimmed by 5 bases and 5 bases, with 13 bases remaining between them. Per germline, CDR1 SGHAT and CDR2 FQNNGV. CDR3 bases: TGTGCCAGCAGCCCCGGACAAATGAACGAGCAGTACTTC. Translated: CASSPGQMNEQYF.

J is TRBJ2-7 and V is TRBV28, with D perhaps TRBD2 (6 bases). The V end was cut by 2 bases, the J end by 2 bases, with 13 bases between. Germline loops: CDR1 MDHEN, CDR2 SYDVKM. This CDR3 has 15 residues. This CDR3 is CASSLGGSPTYEQYF. The CDR3 DNA sequence: TGTGCCAGCAGTTTAGGAGGGTCACCTACCTACGAGCAGTACTTC.

The chain employs TRBV6-5 and TRBJ2-2; no clear D. CDR1 is MNHEY and CDR2 is SVGAGI in the germline V gene. The CDR3 has 16 residues. Trimming removed 0 bases from V and 4 bases from J, with 12 bases in between. CDR3 residues: CASSYSPRLGTGELFF. CDR3 nucleotide sequence: TGTGCCAGCAGTTACTCTCCCCGACTGGGCACCGGGGAGCTGTTTTTT.